The clone carrying this T cell receptor (beta chain) was seen only a few times. Antigen unknown. The data derive from a study of T cell repertoires in cytomegalovirus infection. About the research overall: HLA-B-restricted CMV epitopes that are well studied were used alongside recently identified HLA-C-restricted ones. Shared public TCR beta signatures pointed to both CMV infection and a matching HLA type.

Findings and caveats of the study: Frequencies of public TCR beta families were cumulated, and this identified carriers of CMV plus the relevant HLA. CMV-specific TCR beta clonotypes restricted by HLA-C were the ones dominating the ex vivo response.

Per germline, CDR1 MNHEY and CDR2 SVGEGT. This CDR3 region has 18 residues. Trimming stripped 3 bases from V and 2 bases from J, with 20 bases between. TCRdb re-derived calls from the reads in MiXCR, one entry per CDR3 protein. The profile covers about 500,000 distinct CDR3 sequences, with roughly a third appearing a single time and 15% to 20% taken by the ten largest. Source: cultured PBMCs, taken from culture after CMV antigen stimulation. The chain carries TRBV6-2 or TRBV6-3 and TRBJ2-1, with TRBD2 as a possible D gene (6 bases). This clonotype was obtained from a human donor in good health (CMV status not recorded). Some clones in this sample may be carry-over from other donors' samples. The CDR3 bases are TGTGCCAGCAGTTATGTTGGGGGTGGGACTCCTCCCTACAATGAGCAGTTCTTC. Translation: CASSYVGGGTPPYNEQFF.